In its sample, the clone carrying this TCR beta chain was seen many times. The data stem from a study of CD8+CD57+ T cells in acquired aplastic anemia. Study in general: DNA from sorted CD4+ and CD8+ cells averaged around 3.5 ug.

Trimming shortened V by 3 bases and J by 0 bases, and 7 bases separated the two germline ends. The CDR3 loop spans 14 amino acids. Germline CDR1 MNHEY, CDR2 SMNVEV (reference sequence). Genomic DNA, serving as template, underwent TCR beta VDJ and CDR3 profiling. A single record per CDR3 protein comes from TCRdb applying MiXCR to the reads. The table lists 98,000 or so distinct CDR3 sequences, less than 65% of them singletons. This clonotype was sampled from a human donor in good health, serving as a control. The sequencing input was sorted CD4+, CD8+, or CD8+CD57+ T cells (not recorded which) from PBMCs. This sequence joins TRBV27 and TRBJ2-3; D gene unclear. The chain's CDR3 is CASSFRASTDTQYF. The CDR3 bases are TGTGCCAGCAGTTTTAGGGCTAGCACAGATACGCAGTATTTT.